This T cell receptor (beta chain) was sequenced for a study of blood T cell repertoires in COVID-19 (dated by TCRdb to 2020 to 2022). Turning to the overall study: Samples covering the acute and convalescent phases of COVID-19 were provided by collaborators in the United States, Italy and Spain. The material from the prospective study consisted of cDNA or gDNA derived from T cells, B-cell-depleted T cells, or PBMCs. Deeply sampled blood TCRbeta repertoires from subjects exposed to, actively infected with, or recovered from COVID-19 were included in the dataset. The repertoires were made available in a free public database intended to serve as a resource for research on the immune response to SARS-CoV-2. Samples came from the ongoing ImmuneRACE study (first 160 participants) plus 1,254 subjects from 6 global collaborators. Sample metadata almost always included a de-identified subject ID, COVID-19 status, age in years and sex. HLA class I and class II types, where available, came from metadata supplied by the sample provider rather than from assay-based typing. Overall study results and their limits: The amount of clinical and demographic metadata varied by source and participant and was provided uncurated.

TCRbeta CDR3 regions were amplified from genomic DNA by means of the immunoSEQ Assay, a bias-controlled multiplex PCR. As for the original processing: The number of nucleated cells in each sample was estimated by amplification of reference gene primers within the assay. To quantify the absolute abundance of each unique TCRbeta CDR3 rearrangement, sequence reads were collapsed and filtered. Productive Simpson clonality was computed per sample as the square root of Simpson's diversity index over productive rearrangements. TCRdb obtained this table from immuneACCESS and retained in-frame rearrangements with V and J assigned. These tables miss some clones; where compared with another copy, unresolved V genes account for less than half of the shortfall, and the remainder is unexplained. V and J calls plus clone size are reproduced from that table; the DNA served to infer D and trimming. The sample contains 210,000 or so clones, approximately 84% of them found a single time. The leading ten clones occupy approximately 8.1% of the sample.

This clone was recorded once. Its antigen remains undetermined. No base quality information exists; no much larger clone differs at one position. Reading from cysteine to phenylalanine, the CDR3 counts 12 amino acids. CDR3 DNA is the only sequence kept; it has 36 bases, read in frame from the first base. Deletion took 6 bases off V and 4 bases off J, with a span of 6 bases between the germline ends. The collaborating institutions used their own protocols to collect whole blood in K2EDTA tubes. For TCRbeta analysis, collaborator samples were shipped as frozen whole blood, as isolated PBMCs, or as DNA extracted from either sample type.

The receptor was derived from a woman between 50 and 59 years old with active or convalescent COVID-19. Source material: peripheral blood. The V gene is TRBV12-3 or TRBV12-4 and the J gene is TRBJ2-2; the D region possibly corresponds to TRBD2 (6 bases align). The nucleotide sequence is TGTGCCAGCAGGGGGGGCACCGGGGAGCTGTTTTTT. Its translation reads: CASRGGTGELFF.